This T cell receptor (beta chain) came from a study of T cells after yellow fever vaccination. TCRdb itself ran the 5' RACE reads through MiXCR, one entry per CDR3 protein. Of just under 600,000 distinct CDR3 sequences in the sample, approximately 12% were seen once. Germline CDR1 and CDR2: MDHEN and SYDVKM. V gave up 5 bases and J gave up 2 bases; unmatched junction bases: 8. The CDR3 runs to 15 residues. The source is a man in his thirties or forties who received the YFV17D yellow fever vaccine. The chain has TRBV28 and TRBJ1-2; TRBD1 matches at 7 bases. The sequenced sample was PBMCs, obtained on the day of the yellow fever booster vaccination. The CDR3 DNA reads TGTGCCAGCAGTATGACAGGGAGACAGAACTATGGCTACACCTTC. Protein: CASSMTGRQNYGYTF.